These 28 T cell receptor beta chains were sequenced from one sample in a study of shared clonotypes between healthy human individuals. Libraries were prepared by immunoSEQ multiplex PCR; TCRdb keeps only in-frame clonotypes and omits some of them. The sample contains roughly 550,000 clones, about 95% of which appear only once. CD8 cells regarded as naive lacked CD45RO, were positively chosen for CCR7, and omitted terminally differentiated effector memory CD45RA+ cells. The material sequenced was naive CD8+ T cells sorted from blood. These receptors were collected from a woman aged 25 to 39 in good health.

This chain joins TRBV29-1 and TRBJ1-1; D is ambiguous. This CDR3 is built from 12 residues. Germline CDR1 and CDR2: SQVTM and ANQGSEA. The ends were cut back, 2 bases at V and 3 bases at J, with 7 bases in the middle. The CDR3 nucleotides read TGCAGCGTTGAATATAGGGACACTGAAGCTTTCTTT. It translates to CSVEYRDTEAFF. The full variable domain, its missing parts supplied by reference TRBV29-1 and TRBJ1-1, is SAVISQKPSRDICQRGTSLTIQCQVDSQVTMMFWYRQQPGQSLTLIATANQGSEATYESGFVIDKFPISRPNLTFSTLTVSNMSPEDSSIYLCSVEYRDTEAFFGQGTRLTVV.

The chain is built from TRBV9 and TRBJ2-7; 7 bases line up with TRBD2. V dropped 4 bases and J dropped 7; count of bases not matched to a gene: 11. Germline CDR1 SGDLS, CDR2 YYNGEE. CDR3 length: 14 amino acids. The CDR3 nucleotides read TGTGCCAGCAGCTCCAGCGGCCCCGGGGGGGAGCAGTACTTC. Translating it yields CASSSSGPGGEQYF.

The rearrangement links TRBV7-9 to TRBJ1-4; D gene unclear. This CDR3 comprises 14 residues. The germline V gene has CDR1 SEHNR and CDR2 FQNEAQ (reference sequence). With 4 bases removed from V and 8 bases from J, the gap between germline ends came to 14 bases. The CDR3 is CASSSPGDWEKLFF. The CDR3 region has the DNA TGTGCCAGCAGCTCCCCCGGTGATTGGGAAAAACTGTTTTTT.

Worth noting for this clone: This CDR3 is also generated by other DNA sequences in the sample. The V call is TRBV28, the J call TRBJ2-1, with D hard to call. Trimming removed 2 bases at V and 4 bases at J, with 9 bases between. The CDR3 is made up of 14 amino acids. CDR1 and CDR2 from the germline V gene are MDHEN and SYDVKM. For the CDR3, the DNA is TGTGCCAGCAGTTTAGGGCTTAGTTACAATGAGCAGTTCTTC. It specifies CASSLGLSYNEQFF. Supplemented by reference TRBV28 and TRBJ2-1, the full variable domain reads DVKVTQSSRYLVKRTGEKVFLECVQDMDHENMFWYRQDPGLGLRLIYFSYDVKMKEKGDIPEGYSVSREKKERFSLILESASTNQTSMYLCASSLGLSYNEQFFGPGTRLTVL.

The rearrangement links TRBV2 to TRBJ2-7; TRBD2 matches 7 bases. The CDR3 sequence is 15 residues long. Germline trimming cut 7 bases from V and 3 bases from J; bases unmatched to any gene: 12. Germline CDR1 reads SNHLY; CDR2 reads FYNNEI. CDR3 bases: TGTGCCAGCACCGAGTCTAAGGGAGGGAACTACGAGCAGTACTTC. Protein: CASTESKGGNYEQYF.

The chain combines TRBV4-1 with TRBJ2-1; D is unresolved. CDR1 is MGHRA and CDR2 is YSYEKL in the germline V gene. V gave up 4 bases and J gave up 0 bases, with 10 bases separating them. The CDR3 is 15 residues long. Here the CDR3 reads CASSLDASSYNEQFF. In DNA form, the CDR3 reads TGCGCCAGCAGCCTAGACGCTAGCTCCTACAATGAGCAGTTCTTC.

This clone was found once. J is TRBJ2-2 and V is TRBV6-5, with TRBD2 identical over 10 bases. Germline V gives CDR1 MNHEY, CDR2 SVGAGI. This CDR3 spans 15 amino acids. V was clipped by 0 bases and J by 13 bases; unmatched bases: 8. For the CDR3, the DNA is TGTGCCAGCAGTTACTCGCTAGCGGGAGTTTCGGGGCTGTTTTTT. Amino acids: CASSYSLAGVSGLFF.

CDR3 bases: TGTGCCAGCAGTACACACGACACAGATACGCAGTATTTT. It is translated as CASSTHDTDTQYF. This chain connects TRBV6-6 to TRBJ2-3; no clear D. This CDR3 is built from 13 residues. V lost 5 bases, J lost 2 bases, and 8 bases lay in between. In germline, CDR1 is MNHNY, CDR2 SVGAGI (reference sequence).

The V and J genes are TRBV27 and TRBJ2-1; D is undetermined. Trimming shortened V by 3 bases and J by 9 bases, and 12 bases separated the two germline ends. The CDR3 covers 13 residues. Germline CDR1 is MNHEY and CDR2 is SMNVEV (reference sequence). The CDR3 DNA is TGTGCCAGCAGTTTCGCCACGGACCGTGAGCAGTTCTTC. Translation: CASSFATDREQFF.

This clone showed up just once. Here the CDR3 DNA reads TGTGCCAGTAGTACATCGAGGGACTACACCTTC. Amino acid sequence: CASSTSRDYTF. This chain connects TRBV19 to TRBJ1-2; D unclear. Between the trimmed V and J ends, which lost 4 bases and 10 bases, there was a span of 10 bases. Germline CDR1 reads LNHDA; CDR2 reads SQIVND (reference sequence). The CDR3 is made up of 11 amino acids.

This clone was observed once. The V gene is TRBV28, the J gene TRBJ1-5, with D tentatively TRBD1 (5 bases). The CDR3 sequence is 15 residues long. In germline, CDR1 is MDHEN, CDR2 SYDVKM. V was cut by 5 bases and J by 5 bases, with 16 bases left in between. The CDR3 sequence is CASSPPAGMDQPQHF. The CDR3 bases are TGTGCCAGCAGTCCACCGGCAGGGATGGATCAGCCCCAGCATTTT.

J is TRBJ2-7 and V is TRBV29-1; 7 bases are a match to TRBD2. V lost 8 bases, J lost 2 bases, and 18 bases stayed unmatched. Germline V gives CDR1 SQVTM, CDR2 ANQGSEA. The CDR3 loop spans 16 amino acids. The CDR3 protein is CSSLGGERGSPYEQYF. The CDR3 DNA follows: TGCAGCTCCCTTGGGGGGGAACGCGGGAGTCCCTACGAGCAGTACTTC.

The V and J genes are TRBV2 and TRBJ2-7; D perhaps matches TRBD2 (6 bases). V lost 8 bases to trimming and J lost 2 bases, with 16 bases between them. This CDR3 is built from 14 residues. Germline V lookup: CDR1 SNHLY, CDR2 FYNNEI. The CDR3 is CASLSMGGAYEQYF. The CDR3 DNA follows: TGTGCCAGCCTCTCGATGGGGGGTGCCTACGAGCAGTACTTC.

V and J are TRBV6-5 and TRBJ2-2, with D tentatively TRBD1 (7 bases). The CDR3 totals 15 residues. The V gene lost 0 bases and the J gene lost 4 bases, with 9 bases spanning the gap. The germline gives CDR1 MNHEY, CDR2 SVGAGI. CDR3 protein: CASSYSQGGTGELFF. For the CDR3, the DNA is TGTGCCAGCAGTTACTCGCAGGGGGGCACCGGGGAGCTGTTTTTT.

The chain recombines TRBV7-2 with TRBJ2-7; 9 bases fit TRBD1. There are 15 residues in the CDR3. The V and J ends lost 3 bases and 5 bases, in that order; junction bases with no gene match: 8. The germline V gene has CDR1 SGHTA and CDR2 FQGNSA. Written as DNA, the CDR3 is TGTGCCAGCAGCTTGCCCGGGACAGGGCGGAACGAGCAGTACTTC. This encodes CASSLPGTGRNEQYF. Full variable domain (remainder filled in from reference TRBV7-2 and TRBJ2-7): GAGVSQSPSNKVTEKGKDVELRCDPISGHTALYWYRQSLGQGLEFLIYFQGNSAPDKSGLPSDRFSAERTGGSVSTLTIQRTQQEDSAVYLCASSLPGTGRNEQYFGPGTRLTVT.

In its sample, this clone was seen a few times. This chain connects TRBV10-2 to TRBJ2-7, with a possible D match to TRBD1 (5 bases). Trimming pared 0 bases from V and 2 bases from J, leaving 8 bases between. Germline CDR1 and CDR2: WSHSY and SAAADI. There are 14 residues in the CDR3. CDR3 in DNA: TGCGCCAGCAGTGAGTCGTCAGGGCCCTACGAGCAGTACTTC. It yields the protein CASSESSGPYEQYF.

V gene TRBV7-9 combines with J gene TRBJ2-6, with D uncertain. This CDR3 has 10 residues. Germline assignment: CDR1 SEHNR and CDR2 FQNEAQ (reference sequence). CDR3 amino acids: CTAGANVLTF. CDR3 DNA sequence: TGTACGGCTGGGGCCAACGTCCTGACTTTC. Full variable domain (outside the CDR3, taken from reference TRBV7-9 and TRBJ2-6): DTGVSQNPRHKITKRGQNVTFRCDPISEHNRLYWYRQTLGQGPEFLTYFQNEAQLEKSRLLSDRFSAERPKGSFSTLEIQRTEQGDSAMYLCTAGANVLTFGAGSRLTVL.

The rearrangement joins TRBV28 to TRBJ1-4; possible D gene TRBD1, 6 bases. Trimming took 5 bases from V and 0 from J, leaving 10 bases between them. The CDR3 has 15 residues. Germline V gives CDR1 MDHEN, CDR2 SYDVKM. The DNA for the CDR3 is TGTGCCAGCAGTGCGGACAGCTCAACTAATGAAAAACTGTTTTTT. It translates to CASSADSSTNEKLFF.

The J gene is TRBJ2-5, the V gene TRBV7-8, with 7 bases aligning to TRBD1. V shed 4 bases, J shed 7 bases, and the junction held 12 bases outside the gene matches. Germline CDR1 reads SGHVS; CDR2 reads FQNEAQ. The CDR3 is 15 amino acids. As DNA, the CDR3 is TGTGCCAGCAGCTCTCGGACAGGTCCTGGGGGGACCCAGTACTTC. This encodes CASSSRTGPGGTQYF.

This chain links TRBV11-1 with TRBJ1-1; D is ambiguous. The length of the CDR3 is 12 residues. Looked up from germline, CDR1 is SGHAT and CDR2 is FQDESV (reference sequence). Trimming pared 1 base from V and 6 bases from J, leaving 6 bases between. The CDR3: CASSLGGPEAFF. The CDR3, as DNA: TGTGCCAGCAGCTTAGGGGGTCCTGAAGCTTTCTTT.

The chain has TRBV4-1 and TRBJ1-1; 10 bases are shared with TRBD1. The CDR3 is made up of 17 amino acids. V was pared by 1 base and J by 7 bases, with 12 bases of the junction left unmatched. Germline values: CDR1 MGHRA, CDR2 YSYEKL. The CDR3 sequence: CASSQVGTGADLGEAFF. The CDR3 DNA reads TGCGCCAGCAGCCAAGTGGGGACAGGGGCCGACCTTGGTGAAGCTTTCTTT.

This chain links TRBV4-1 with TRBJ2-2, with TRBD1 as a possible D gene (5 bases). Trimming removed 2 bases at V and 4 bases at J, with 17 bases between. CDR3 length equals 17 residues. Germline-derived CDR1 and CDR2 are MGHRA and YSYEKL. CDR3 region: CASSQPTGFVGTGELFF. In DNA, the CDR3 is TGCGCCAGCAGCCAACCCACAGGATTCGTGGGCACCGGGGAGCTGTTTTTT.

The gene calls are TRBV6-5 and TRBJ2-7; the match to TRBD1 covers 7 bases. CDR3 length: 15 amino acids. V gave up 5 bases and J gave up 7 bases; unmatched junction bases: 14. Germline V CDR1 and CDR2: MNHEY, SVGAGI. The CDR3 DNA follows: TGTGCCAGCAGTATGACCCGGGACAGTCTGGGTGAGCAGTACTTC. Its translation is CASSMTRDSLGEQYF.

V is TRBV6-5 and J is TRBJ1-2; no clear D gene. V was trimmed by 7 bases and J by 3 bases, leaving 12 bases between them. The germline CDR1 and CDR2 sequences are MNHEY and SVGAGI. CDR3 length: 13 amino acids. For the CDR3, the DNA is TGTGCCAGCAAATCGGACGGCTACTATGGCTACACCTTC. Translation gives CASKSDGYYGYTF.

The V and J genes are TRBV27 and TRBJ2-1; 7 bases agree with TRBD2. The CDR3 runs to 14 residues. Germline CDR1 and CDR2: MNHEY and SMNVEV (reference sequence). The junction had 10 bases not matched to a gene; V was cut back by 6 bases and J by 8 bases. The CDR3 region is CASRTYSSGDEQFF. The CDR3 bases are TGTGCCAGCAGGACTTATTCTAGCGGCGATGAGCAGTTCTTC.

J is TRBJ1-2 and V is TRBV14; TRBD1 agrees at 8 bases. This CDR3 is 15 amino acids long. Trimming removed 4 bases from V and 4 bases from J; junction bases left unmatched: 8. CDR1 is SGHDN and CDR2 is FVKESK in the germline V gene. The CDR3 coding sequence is TGTGCCAGCAGCCTCTCTCGGACAGGGAGCTATGGCTACACCTTC. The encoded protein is CASSLSRTGSYGYTF.

The CDR3 sequence is CASTSPRRGADEAFF. The CDR3 DNA follows: TGTGCCAGTACCTCACCGAGGAGGGGAGCGGATGAAGCTTTCTTT. The rearrangement links TRBV19 to TRBJ1-1; TRBD1 is a possible D gene (5 bases). CDR3 length: 15 residues. Per the germline V gene, CDR1 is LNHDA and CDR2 is SQIVND (reference sequence). V lost 7 bases and J lost 7, with 22 bases in between.

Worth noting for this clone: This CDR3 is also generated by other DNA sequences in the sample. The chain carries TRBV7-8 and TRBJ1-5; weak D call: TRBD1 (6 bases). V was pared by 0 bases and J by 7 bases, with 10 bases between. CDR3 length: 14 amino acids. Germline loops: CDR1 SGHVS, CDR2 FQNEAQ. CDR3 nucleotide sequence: TGTGCCAGCAGCTTAGCGTTAGGGGGACAGCCCCAGCATTTT. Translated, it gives CASSLALGGQPQHF.